This T cell receptor beta chain comes out of a study of B cell selection in AIRE deficiency. Regulatory T cells were sorted as CD4+CD25hiCD127low/negative cells. Controls came from healthy donors unrelated to patients. Produced via immunoSEQ multiplex PCR; TCRdb's table is partial and in-frame only. This table has 20,000 to 25,000 clones, around 90% appearing once. Germline loops: CDR1 SGHRS, CDR2 YFSETQ. This CDR3 has 15 amino acids. V lost 7 bases to trimming and J lost 2 bases; unmatched junction nucleotides: 11. As to this clone: Its antigen is still unknown.

Study conclusions and caveats: Roughly a third of healthy-shared Treg TCRbeta sequences appeared in patient Tconv cells. Shared Treg sequences were biased toward short CDR3s with few non-templated nucleotide insertions. Healthy donors alone shared over 25% of a few thousand Treg sequences; patients alone less than 10%.

This sequence was found in a human donor in good health. The chain couples TRBV5-1 to TRBJ1-2, with TRBD1 matching over 7 bases. The material sequenced was CD4+CD25+ Tregs sorted from PBMCs. The CDR3 nucleotides are TGCGCCAGCTCTTTCCAACAGGGGAGCAACTATGGCTACACCTTC. This sequence encodes CASSFQQGSNYGYTF.